One sample yielded the 23 T cell receptor beta chains listed below, sequenced in a study of blood T cell repertoires in COVID-19. Assay used: immunoSEQ multiplex PCR; TCRdb lists only in-frame clones, some missing. The data hold about 56,000 clones, with more than 70% observed a single time. What was sequenced was peripheral blood. The receptors were sampled from a man aged 55 to 70 with COVID-19, enrolled during active disease.

This clone is a singleton in its sample. The chain uses TRBV18 and TRBJ1-4; 9 bases agree with TRBD1. J lost 2 bases, V lost 4 bases, and 5 bases had no gene match. CDR1 and CDR2 (germline): KGHSH, LQKENI. This CDR3 spans 16 amino acids. The CDR3 nucleotides read TGTGCCAGCTCACAACGACAGGGGGTGACTAATGAAAAACTGTTTTTT. Protein product: CASSQRQGVTNEKLFF.

The chain uses TRBV18 and TRBJ1-4, with D maybe TRBD1 (6 bases). The CDR3 totals 15 residues. Trimming stripped 3 bases from V and 3 bases from J, with 11 bases between. Per the germline V gene, CDR1 is KGHSH and CDR2 is LQKENI. DNA for the CDR3: TGTGCCAGCTCACCCTCACAGGGACCTAATGAAAAACTGTTTTTT. It is translated as CASSPSQGPNEKLFF.

The chain carries TRBV19 and TRBJ2-3, with a weak D call TRBD2 (5 bases). This CDR3 is 13 amino acids long. The germline CDR1 and CDR2 sequences are LNHDA and SQIVND (reference sequence). V was trimmed by 10 bases and J by 2 bases, leaving 13 bases between them. Here the CDR3 DNA reads TGTGCCAATCACCCGGGGTACACAGATACGCAGTATTTT. Its protein is CANHPGYTDTQYF.

Only a few counts were recorded for this clone. The chain uses TRBV6-1 and TRBJ1-1; weak D call: TRBD1 (6 bases). V lost 4 bases to trimming and J lost 4 bases, with 19 bases between them. The CDR3 length is 16 residues. The germline V gene has CDR1 MNHNS and CDR2 SASEGT. This chain's CDR3 is CASSVVRGLDITEAFF. CDR3 nucleotide sequence: TGTGCCAGCAGTGTAGTCAGGGGTCTGGATATCACTGAAGCTTTCTTT.

The rearrangement links TRBV28 to TRBJ1-5; D gene ambiguous. The V end was cut by 3 bases, the J end by 5 bases, with 8 bases between. Per the germline V gene, CDR1 is MDHEN and CDR2 is SYDVKM. This CDR3 spans 13 amino acids. The CDR3 bases are TGTGCCAGCAGTTTGTTCGGGGATCAGCCCCAGCATTTT. Its translation is CASSLFGDQPQHF.

The J gene is TRBJ2-7, the V gene TRBV25-1; D is possibly TRBD1 (6 bases). This CDR3 region has 12 residues. The ends were cut back, 6 bases at V and 6 bases at J, with 12 bases in the middle. CDR1 and CDR2 (germline): MGHDK, SYGVNS. CDR3 loop: CASSRFRGEQYF. The CDR3, as DNA: TGTGCCAGCAGCAGGTTCAGGGGCGAGCAGTACTTC.

The chain carries TRBV18 and TRBJ1-5; D call uncertain. This CDR3 comprises 15 residues. The V end was cut by 3 bases, the J end by 3 bases, with 12 bases between. Germline V gene sequence: CDR1 KGHSH, CDR2 LQKENI. The CDR3 DNA reads as TGTGCCAGCTCACCCCAGGAATTGGACAATCAGCCCCAGCATTTT. Amino acids: CASSPQELDNQPQHF.

The chain links TRBV14 to TRBJ2-1, with 10 bases that match TRBD2. Per germline, CDR1 SGHDN and CDR2 FVKESK. After removal of 5 bases from V and 11 bases from J, the junction contained 3 bases not matched to a gene. This CDR3 is built from 12 residues. CDR3 nucleotide sequence: TGTGCCAGCAGCAATAGCGGGGGGAAGCAGTTCTTC. Translation gives CASSNSGGKQFF. Looking up the rest from reference TRBV14 and TRBJ2-1 gives the full variable domain: EAGVTQFPSHSVIEKGQTVTLRCDPISGHDNLYWYRRVMGKEIKFLLHFVKESKQDESGMPNNRFLAERTGGTYSTLKVQPAELEDSGVYFCASSNSGGKQFFGPGTRLTVL.

This clone appeared a single time. The CDR3 region has the DNA TGCGCCAGCAGCGGCGACTTCTATGGCTACACCTTC. Translation: CASSGDFYGYTF. V is TRBV4-1 and J is TRBJ1-2; no clear D. CDR1 MGHRA and CDR2 YSYEKL come from the germline V gene. V was shortened by 5 bases and J by 4 bases, with 8 bases between the two germline ends. The CDR3 is made up of 12 amino acids.

The rearrangement uses TRBV5-6 and TRBJ1-3; D unclear. This CDR3 is 16 amino acids long. CDR1 is SGHDT, CDR2 YYEEEE, per germline. V lost 0 bases and J 0 bases, leaving 10 bases between the germline ends. The CDR3 nucleotides are TGTGCCAGCAGCTTGGGGCCGTTCCTCTCTGGAAACACCATATATTTT. Its protein product is CASSLGPFLSGNTIYF. Drawing the rest from reference TRBV5-6 and TRBJ1-3, the complete variable domain is DAGVTQSPTHLIKTRGQQVTLRCSPKSGHDTVSWYQQALGQGPQFIFQYYEEEERQRGNFPDRFSGHQFPNYSSELNVNALLLGDSALYLCASSLGPFLSGNTIYFGEGSWLTVV.

The J gene is TRBJ1-2, the V gene TRBV2; TRBD1 matches at 10 bases. After removal of 4 bases from V and 8 bases from J, the junction contained 4 bases not matched to a gene. Per the germline V gene, CDR1 is SNHLY and CDR2 is FYNNEI. CDR3 length: 13 residues. The CDR3 loop reads CASSAGTGVGYTF. The CDR3 coding sequence is TGTGCCAGCAGTGCCGGGACAGGGGTCGGCTACACCTTC.

This rearrangement joins TRBV7-9 to TRBJ2-3; 11 nucleotides line up with TRBD2. Losses at the gene ends were 4 bases for V and 5 bases for J; bases not matched to a gene: 8. Germline loops: CDR1 SEHNR, CDR2 FQNEAQ (reference sequence). The CDR3 runs to 16 residues. CDR3 amino acids: CASSYGTSGGGDTQYF. DNA for the CDR3: TGTGCCAGCAGCTATGGGACTAGCGGAGGGGGAGATACGCAGTATTTT.

This rearrangement joins TRBV10-3 to TRBJ2-2; 10 bases match TRBD1. The V gene end was trimmed by 6 bases and the J gene end by 6 bases; junction bases not matched to a gene: 7. The CDR3 covers 15 residues. Germline-derived CDR1 and CDR2 are ENHRY and SYGVKD. The CDR3 loop reads CAIRPGTGEPGELFF. DNA for the CDR3: TGTGCCATCAGGCCCGGGACAGGGGAGCCCGGGGAGCTGTTTTTT.

The chain couples TRBV6-5 to TRBJ1-5; 7 positions match TRBD1. Germline V gene lookup returns CDR1 MNHEY and CDR2 SVGAGI. V was pared by 4 bases and J by 4 bases, with 1 base of the junction left unmatched. The CDR3 runs 13 residues. The CDR3 DNA is TGTGCCAGCAGTTGGGACAGAAATCAGCCCCAGCATTTT. Protein sequence: CASSWDRNQPQHF.

The chain employs TRBV3-1 (or the pseudogene TRBV3-2) and TRBJ1-2; D is perhaps TRBD1 (6 bases). The ends were cut back, 1 base at V and 4 bases at J, with 13 bases in the middle. CDR3 size: 15 residues. Germline V gives CDR1 LGHDT, CDR2 YNNKEL (reference sequence). CDR3 in DNA: TGTGCCAGCAGCCAAGGACCCGGACAGTCCTATGGCTACACCTTC. Protein: CASSQGPGQSYGYTF.

The rearrangement joins TRBV7-2 to TRBJ2-1; 9 positions match TRBD1. The CDR3 has 13 amino acids. J was trimmed by 9 bases and V by 5 bases; bases with no gene match: 5. CDR1 is SGHTA and CDR2 is FQGNSA in the germline V gene. DNA for the CDR3: TGTGCCAGCAGCACCACAGGGGGCGGTGAGCAGTTCTTC. Translation gives CASSTTGGGEQFF.

This sequence joins TRBV3-1 (or the pseudogene TRBV3-2) and TRBJ2-1; 13 bases are a match to TRBD2. Germline trimming cut 6 bases from V and 8 bases from J; bases unmatched to any gene: 4. Germline loops: CDR1 LGHDT, CDR2 YNNKEL (reference sequence). This CDR3 region has 14 residues. The chain's CDR3 is CASRMTSGRYEQFF. DNA of the CDR3: TGTGCCAGCAGAATGACTAGCGGGAGGTATGAGCAGTTCTTC.

The rearrangement links TRBV6-5 to TRBJ2-3; weak D call: TRBD2 (6 bases). Trimming took 6 bases from V and 0 from J, leaving 13 bases between them. This CDR3 has 15 amino acids. Germline lookup yields CDR1 MNHEY and CDR2 SVGAGI. The CDR3 region is CASRSRGFSTDTQYF. The CDR3 coding sequence is TGTGCCAGCAGGTCCCGGGGGTTTAGCACAGATACGCAGTATTTT.

This clone was seen a few times. The chain's CDR3 is CASSDRGEGSTGELFF. The CDR3 nucleotides read TGTGCCAGCAGCGACAGGGGGGAGGGTAGCACCGGGGAGCTGTTTTTT. The rearrangement uses TRBV21-1 and TRBJ2-2; the DNA was not used to check the table's D call, TRBD1. TRBV21-1 is described as a pseudogene. There are 16 residues in the CDR3.

The rearrangement links TRBV19 to TRBJ2-5; D is perhaps TRBD2 (6 bases). Germline CDR1 LNHDA, CDR2 SQIVND (reference sequence). Between the trimmed V and J ends, which lost 5 bases and 1 base, there was a span of 14 bases. This CDR3 is 15 amino acids long. CDR3 in amino acids: CASSLRGTSQETQYF. CDR3 DNA sequence: TGTGCCAGTAGTCTCCGGGGGACCTCCCAAGAGACCCAGTACTTC.

The chain links TRBV3-1 (or the pseudogene TRBV3-2) to TRBJ2-3; TRBD2 matches 8 bases. The CDR3 spans 13 residues. V shed 4 bases, J shed 6 bases, and the junction held 3 bases outside the gene matches. CDR1 and CDR2 from the germline V gene are LGHDT and YNNKEL (reference sequence). CDR3 amino acids: CASSLGGADTQYF. The CDR3 DNA reads TGTGCCAGCAGCCTCGGGGGGGCCGATACGCAGTATTTT.

V and J are TRBV19 and TRBJ1-1, with D tentatively TRBD1 (5 bases). V dropped 6 bases and J dropped 0 bases, with 23 bases sitting between them. The CDR3 is 18 amino acids. Germline V lookup: CDR1 LNHDA, CDR2 SQIVND (reference sequence). DNA for the CDR3: TGTGCCAGTAGCCCATTGGGGGTTGTTGCGGGGATGAACACTGAAGCTTTCTTT. It codes for CASSPLGVVAGMNTEAFF.

The V and J genes are TRBV6-5 and TRBJ1-1, with D perhaps matching TRBD1 (6 bases). With 6 bases removed from V and 4 bases from J, the gap between germline ends came to 15 bases. CDR1 and CDR2 (germline): MNHEY, SVGAGI. The CDR3 is 14 amino acids. The chain's CDR3 is CASSLNRDGTEAFF. The DNA of the CDR3 is TGTGCCAGCAGCCTAAACAGGGACGGCACTGAAGCTTTCTTT.